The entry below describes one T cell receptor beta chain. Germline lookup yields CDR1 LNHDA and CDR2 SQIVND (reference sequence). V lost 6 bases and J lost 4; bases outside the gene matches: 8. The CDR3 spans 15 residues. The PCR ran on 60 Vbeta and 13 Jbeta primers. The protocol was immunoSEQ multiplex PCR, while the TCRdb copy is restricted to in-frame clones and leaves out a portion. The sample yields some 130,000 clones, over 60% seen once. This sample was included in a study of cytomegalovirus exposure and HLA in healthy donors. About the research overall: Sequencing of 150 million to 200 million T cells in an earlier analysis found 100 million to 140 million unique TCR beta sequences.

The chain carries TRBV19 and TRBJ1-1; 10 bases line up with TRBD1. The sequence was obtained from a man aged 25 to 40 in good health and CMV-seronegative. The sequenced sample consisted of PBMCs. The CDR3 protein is CASSRDRGTGTEAFF. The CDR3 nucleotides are TGTGCCAGTAGCCGGGACAGGGGTACAGGCACTGAAGCTTTCTTT.